The 10 T cell receptor beta chains below were found in one sample sequenced in a study of technical replicates of blood from a few donors. This table comes from immunoSEQ multiplex PCR, and its TCRdb copy is limited to in-frame clones, with some not included. The data show over 85,000 clones, about 96% seen once. The sequencing input was T cells isolated from PBMCs. The receptors here all came from a human donor in good health.

The V gene is TRBV11-2, the J gene TRBJ1-2, with 9 bases identical to TRBD1. The CDR3 spans 15 residues. CDR1 and CDR2 (germline): SGHAT, FQNNGV. With 0 bases clipped from V and 7 bases from J, the junction kept 6 bases outside the gene matches. CDR3 nucleotide sequence: TGTGCCAGCAGCTTAGACCGGACAGGGGACGGTGGCTACACCTTC. Amino acids: CASSLDRTGDGGYTF.

The V and J genes are TRBV10-3 and TRBJ1-2, with 7 bases fitting TRBD1. Germline V gene lookup returns CDR1 ENHRY and CDR2 SYGVKD. Losses at the gene ends were 5 bases for V and 6 bases for J; bases not matched to a gene: 3. The CDR3 runs to 12 residues. Here the CDR3 DNA reads TGTGCCATCAGTAGAGACAGGGATGGCTACACCTTC. Translation gives CAISRDRDGYTF.

This chain connects TRBV7-3 to TRBJ2-1; possibly TRBD2 for D (6 bases). Trimming removed 5 bases from V and 4 bases from J, with 15 bases in between. This CDR3 contains 15 residues. Looked up from germline, CDR1 is SGHTA and CDR2 is FQGTGA. The DNA of the CDR3 is TGTGCCAGCAGCCCCCCGGGCGGGATATACAATGAGCAGTTCTTC. Its protein is CASSPPGGIYNEQFF.

This clone was observed once. This chain joins TRBV9 and TRBJ2-2; tentatively, D is TRBD1 (6 bases). The V and J ends lost 3 bases and 7 bases respectively, with 13 bases between them. Germline CDR1 reads SGDLS; CDR2 reads YYNGEE. This CDR3 contains 14 residues. The CDR3 DNA reads as TGTGCCAGCAGCGCGACACAGGGCATCGGGGAGCTGTTTTTT. Protein product: CASSATQGIGELFF.

V usage is TRBV7-2 and J usage is TRBJ2-1, with 7 positions matching TRBD2. Unmatched junction bases numbered 5, after V lost 5 bases and J lost 7 bases. The germline V gene has CDR1 SGHTA and CDR2 FQGNSA. This CDR3 spans 13 amino acids. CDR3 in amino acids: CASSRGGGNEQFF. The CDR3 DNA is TGTGCCAGCAGCCGCGGCGGGGGAAATGAGCAGTTCTTC. The full variable domain, completed using reference TRBV7-2 and TRBJ2-1, is GAGVSQSPSNKVTEKGKDVELRCDPISGHTALYWYRQSLGQGLEFLIYFQGNSAPDKSGLPSDRFSAERTGGSVSTLTIQRTQQEDSAVYLCASSRGGGNEQFFGPGTRLTVL.

The chain combines TRBV6-5 with TRBJ2-7; no clear D. Germline CDR1 MNHEY, CDR2 SVGAGI. This CDR3 region has 13 residues. Trimming stripped 0 bases from V and 5 bases from J, with 8 bases between. The CDR3 loop reads CASSYSRSDEQYF. The CDR3 DNA reads as TGTGCCAGCAGTTACTCACGGAGCGACGAGCAGTACTTC.

Of note for this clone: At the DNA level, this CDR3 is encoded by other sequences in the same sample as well. The chain employs TRBV7-3 and TRBJ2-3; 9 positions agree with TRBD1. The CDR3 is 14 residues long. The V gene's germline CDR1 is SGHTA and CDR2 FQGTGA. V shed 5 bases, J shed 3 bases, and the junction held 3 bases outside the gene matches. The CDR3 reads CASSLGTGTDTQYF. CDR3 bases: TGTGCCAGCAGCCTAGGGACAGGGACAGATACGCAGTATTTT.

This chain joins TRBV6-5 and TRBJ2-3; no clear D. CDR1 is MNHEY and CDR2 is SVGAGI in the germline V gene. Trimming took 2 bases from V and 4 from J, leaving 16 bases between them. This CDR3 is built from 16 residues. The CDR3 region is CASSYQSVAAPDTQYF. The DNA of the CDR3 is TGTGCCAGCAGTTACCAGTCAGTGGCAGCGCCAGATACGCAGTATTTT.

The V call is TRBV9, the J call TRBJ1-2, with 8 bases identical to TRBD1. This CDR3 contains 17 residues. Germline V gene sequence: CDR1 SGDLS, CDR2 YYNGEE. The junction had 11 bases not matched to a gene; V was cut back by 0 bases and J by 4 bases. CDR3 residues: CASSVGQGAQRSYGYTF. CDR3 bases: TGTGCCAGCAGCGTAGGGCAGGGGGCTCAGAGGAGCTATGGCTACACCTTC.

The V call is TRBV6-5, the J call TRBJ1-2; TRBD1 might be the D (5 bases). This CDR3 comprises 14 residues. Germline CDR1 MNHEY, CDR2 SVGAGI. Trimming removed 3 bases at V and 0 bases at J, with 8 bases between. CDR3 nucleotide sequence: TGTGCCAGCAGTTATGGGGCGGCTAACTATGGCTACACCTTC. It codes for CASSYGAANYGYTF.